This entry lists 23 T cell receptor beta chains sequenced from one sample in a study of control samples from healthy donors and cancer patients. Assay: immunoSEQ multiplex PCR; the TCRdb copy retains only in-frame clones and omits some. The table records around 55,000 clones, roughly 95% of them present only once. Sequencing was carried out using blood. The receptors shown here come from a woman aged 18-30 years in good health.

The V gene is TRBV29-1, the J gene TRBJ2-1; D is unresolved. This CDR3 is built from 12 residues. V was shortened by 7 bases and J by 0 bases, with 7 bases between the two germline ends. The germline V gene encodes CDR1 SQVTM and CDR2 ANQGSEA. CDR3 coding DNA: TGCAGCGGAAGTAGCTCCTACAATGAGCAGTTCTTC. This encodes CSGSSSYNEQFF.

The rearrangement joins TRBV6-6 to TRBJ2-7; 7 bases map to TRBD2. CDR1 is MNHNY and CDR2 is SVGAGI in the germline V gene (reference sequence). V dropped 5 bases and J dropped 2; count of bases not matched to a gene: 6. The CDR3 totals 14 residues. CDR3 amino acids: CASSRAGRPYEQYF. The CDR3 nucleotides read TGTGCCAGCAGTCGAGCGGGGCGCCCCTACGAGCAGTACTTC.

The chain links TRBV19 to TRBJ1-1; 7 bases are shared with TRBD1. Germline CDR1 and CDR2: LNHDA and SQIVND (reference sequence). J gave up 5 bases and V 10 bases, and 7 bases lay outside the gene matches. CDR3 size: 12 residues. Written as DNA, the CDR3 is TGTGCCACCCAACAGGGGTGGACTGAAGCTTTCTTT. Protein sequence: CATQQGWTEAFF.

The chain is built from TRBV5-1 and TRBJ2-1, with D maybe TRBD2 (6 bases). The CDR3 spans 16 residues. Deletions cut 7 bases from V and 2 bases from J, with 19 bases between. The germline V gene encodes CDR1 SGHRS and CDR2 YFSETQ. The CDR3 DNA sequence: TGCGCCAGCTCATCGGGGCGGACTAACACCTACAATGAGCAGTTCTTC. It is translated as CASSSGRTNTYNEQFF.

The chain employs TRBV5-6 and TRBJ2-7; D ambiguous. The CDR3 contains 12 residues. V lost 0 bases to trimming and J lost 3 bases, with 4 bases between them. The germline V gene encodes CDR1 SGHDT and CDR2 YYEEEE. CDR3 sequence: CASSLAVYEQYF. The CDR3 DNA follows: TGTGCCAGCAGCTTGGCAGTCTACGAGCAGTACTTC.

This chain joins TRBV18 and TRBJ2-5; D is perhaps TRBD2 (6 bases). There are 14 residues in the CDR3. Germline CDR1 KGHSH, CDR2 LQKENI. V dropped 5 bases and J dropped 4 bases, with 14 bases sitting between them. The CDR3 DNA sequence: TGTGCCAGCTCAACTTATAAGGGACTAGAGACCCAGTACTTC. Encoded protein: CASSTYKGLETQYF. The full variable domain, rest sourced from reference TRBV18 and TRBJ2-5, is NAGVMQNPRHLVRRRGQEARLRCSPMKGHSHVYWYRQLPEEGLKFMVYLQKENIIDESGMPKERFSAEFPKEGPSILRIQQVVRGDSAAYFCASSTYKGLETQYFGPGTRLLVL.

This clone was counted a single time. The chain uses TRBV20-1 and TRBJ1-2; D unclear. The CDR3 covers 12 residues. The V end lost 3 bases, the J end lost 1 base, and 6 bases lay between the germline ends. Germline V gene sequence: CDR1 DFQATT, CDR2 SNEGSKA (reference sequence). The CDR3 nucleotides are TGCAGTGCTAGTGTCGATAACTATGGCTACACCTTC. It encodes CSASVDNYGYTF.

V and J are TRBV7-2 and TRBJ2-5; D assignment may be TRBD1 or TRBD2 (6 bases each). CDR3 length: 14 amino acids. Germline CDR1 is SGHTA and CDR2 is FQGNSA. The V end was cut by 8 bases, the J end by 4 bases, with 17 bases between. The CDR3 region has the DNA TGTGCCAGCTCTGTGGGGGGCCGAGGAGAGACCCAGTACTTC. This gives the protein CASSVGGRGETQYF. Supplemented by reference TRBV7-2 and TRBJ2-5, the full variable domain reads GAGVSQSPSNKVTEKGKDVELRCDPISGHTALYWYRQSLGQGLEFLIYFQGNSAPDKSGLPSDRFSAERTGGSVSTLTIQRTQQEDSAVYLCASSVGGRGETQYFGPGTRLLVL.

The chain carries TRBV7-2 and TRBJ1-1; the D gene is possibly TRBD1 (6 bases). The CDR3 runs to 17 residues. V dropped 5 bases and J dropped 2 bases, with 21 bases sitting between them. Germline CDR1 SGHTA, CDR2 FQGNSA. For the CDR3, the DNA is TGTGCCAGCAGCCCTCTAGGTGTAAGGGGGATAAACACTGAAGCTTTCTTT. Translation gives CASSPLGVRGINTEAFF.

Here the CDR3 reads CASSSTTSSYEQYF. The DNA of the CDR3 is TGTGCCAGCAGCTCCACCACCAGCTCCTACGAGCAGTACTTC. The chain employs TRBV11-2 and TRBJ2-7; D call uncertain. V shed 4 bases and J shed 0 bases, with 10 bases lying between them. The length of the CDR3 is 14 residues. The germline CDR1 and CDR2 sequences are SGHAT and FQNNGV.

The gene calls are TRBV6-5 and TRBJ2-3; 7 bases match TRBD1. The germline gives CDR1 MNHEY, CDR2 SVGAGI. CDR3 length: 15 residues. Trimming removed 5 bases from V and 1 base from J; junction bases left unmatched: 6. CDR3: CASSQRTGRTDTQYF. Written as DNA, the CDR3 is TGTGCCAGCAGTCAACGGACAGGCCGCACAGATACGCAGTATTTT.

The chain carries TRBV3-1 (or the pseudogene TRBV3-2) and TRBJ2-1, with D uncertain. Germline CDR1 and CDR2: LGHDT and YNNKEL (reference sequence). The V end lost 1 base, the J end lost 6 bases, and 16 bases lay between the germline ends. The CDR3 covers 16 residues. The CDR3 loop is CASSQAEGPLANEQFF. The DNA for the CDR3 is TGTGCCAGCAGCCAAGCAGAAGGGCCCTTGGCCAATGAGCAGTTCTTC.

This rearrangement joins TRBV5-3 to TRBJ1-1; D gene unclear. TRBV5-3 is assigned to the ORF class and has an uncertain function. The CDR3 contains 14 residues. With 2 bases removed from V and 10 bases from J, the gap between germline ends came to 18 bases. CDR3 protein: CARSFKSPAQGAFF. CDR3 DNA sequence: TGTGCCAGAAGCTTTAAGAGTCCGGCCCAAGGAGCTTTCTTT.

Only one count was recorded for this clone. The gene calls are TRBV15 and TRBJ1-5; D perhaps matches TRBD1 (5 bases). From germline, CDR1 is LNHNV and CDR2 YYDKDF (reference sequence). Trimming pared 2 bases from V and 9 bases from J, leaving 14 bases between. The CDR3 consists of 14 residues. In DNA form, the CDR3 reads TGTGCCACCAGCAGAAAAGACAGCTCGCGGCCCCAGCATTTT. This gives the protein CATSRKDSSRPQHF.

The chain carries TRBV6-2 or TRBV6-3 and TRBJ2-1; 8 bases fit TRBD2. The trim removed 4 bases at V and 0 bases at J, leaving 2 bases unmatched. Looked up from germline, CDR1 is MNHEY and CDR2 is SVGEGT. This CDR3 region has 15 residues. The chain's CDR3 is CASSFSGGSYNEQFF. CDR3 bases: TGTGCCAGCAGTTTCAGCGGGGGCTCCTACAATGAGCAGTTCTTC.

Concerning this clone itself: Other DNA sequences within the sample encode an identical CDR3. The rearrangement uses TRBV6-5 and TRBJ2-5; unclear D gene. The V end was cut by 3 bases, the J end by 5 bases, with 4 bases between. The CDR3 loop spans 11 amino acids. CDR1 and CDR2 (germline): MNHEY, SVGAGI. The CDR3 is CASSYGETQYF. The CDR3 DNA reads as TGTGCCAGCAGTTATGGGGAGACCCAGTACTTC.

The chain carries TRBV11-3 and TRBJ2-2; D tentatively fits TRBD1 or TRBD2 (5 bases each). Germline-derived CDR1 and CDR2 are SGHNT and YENEEA. V lost 5 bases, J lost 3 bases, and 13 bases lay in between. The CDR3 spans 15 residues. The CDR3 region is CASSPRVGDTGELFF. The CDR3 DNA sequence: TGTGCCAGCAGCCCGCGGGTAGGGGACACCGGGGAGCTGTTTTTT.

CDR3 region: CAWSVQVGDSQHF. The CDR3 DNA follows: TGTGCCTGGAGTGTACAGGTCGGGGACAGCCAGCATTTT. The chain is built from TRBV30 and TRBJ1-5, with 7 bases lining up with TRBD1. The V and J ends lost 0 bases and 12 bases, in that order; junction bases with no gene match: 8. The V gene's germline CDR1 is GTSNPN and CDR2 SVGIG (reference sequence). The CDR3 contains 13 residues.

V usage is TRBV19 and J usage is TRBJ1-2; D is ambiguous. The ends were cut back, 2 bases at V and 2 bases at J, with 18 bases in the middle. From germline, CDR1 is LNHDA and CDR2 SQIVND (reference sequence). The CDR3 is 17 residues long. CDR3 nucleotides: TGTGCCAGTAGTATATCTGTATTCGGAGGGTTGAACTATGGCTACACCTTC. It specifies CASSISVFGGLNYGYTF.

V is TRBV18 and J is TRBJ2-7, with D perhaps being TRBD1 or TRBD2 (6 bases each). The CDR3 has 14 residues. V was trimmed by 3 bases and J by 2 bases, leaving 11 bases between them. Per germline, CDR1 KGHSH and CDR2 LQKENI. In DNA, the CDR3 is TGTGCCAGCTCACCTGACGGGGGCCCCTACGAGCAGTACTTC. It translates to CASSPDGGPYEQYF. The full variable domain, in which reference TRBV18 and TRBJ2-7 provide the parts outside the CDR3, is NAGVMQNPRHLVRRRGQEARLRCSPMKGHSHVYWYRQLPEEGLKFMVYLQKENIIDESGMPKERFSAEFPKEGPSILRIQQVVRGDSAAYFCASSPDGGPYEQYFGPGTRLTVT.

In this sample, this clone turned up once. The chain links TRBV2 to TRBJ1-6, with TRBD1 identical over 7 bases. The CDR3 is 14 residues long. Germline V lookup: CDR1 SNHLY, CDR2 FYNNEI. The junction had 6 bases not matched to a gene; V was cut back by 6 bases and J by 7 bases. CDR3 bases: TGTGCCAGCAGCGCCGACAGGGTGAATTCACCCCTCCACTTT. This codes for CASSADRVNSPLHF.

This chain uses TRBV7-6 with TRBJ2-1; D possibly corresponds to TRBD2 (6 bases). The V gene lost 0 bases and the J gene lost 9 bases, with 12 bases spanning the gap. The germline V gene encodes CDR1 SGHVS and CDR2 FNYEAQ. This CDR3 spans 14 amino acids. The CDR3 bases are TGTGCCAGCAGCTTAGCGGTGACTAGGGCTGAGCAGTTCTTC. This gives the protein CASSLAVTRAEQFF. Complete variable domain (other parts from reference TRBV7-6 and TRBJ2-1): GAGVSQSPRYKVTKRGQDVALRCDPISGHVSLYWYRQALGQGPEFLTYFNYEAQQDKSGLPNDRFSAERPEGSISTLTIQRTEQRDSAMYRCASSLAVTRAEQFFGPGTRLTVL.

The V and J genes are TRBV30 and TRBJ2-5; 10 nucleotides agree with TRBD2. V dropped 0 bases and J dropped 7; count of bases not matched to a gene: 14. This CDR3 is 17 amino acids long. Germline values: CDR1 GTSNPN, CDR2 SVGIG (reference sequence). The CDR3 protein is CAWSVQGASGGFRTQYF. CDR3 DNA: TGTGCCTGGAGTGTACAAGGGGCTAGCGGGGGTTTTAGGACCCAGTACTTC.